One and the same sample provided the 11 T cell receptor beta chains below, sequenced in a study of OX40 agonist ivuxolimab in advanced cancers. Using immunoSEQ multiplex PCR, the repertoire was profiled, and TCRdb retains in-frame clones only, with some absent. The data hold approximately 75,000 clones, with around 78% observed a single time. The sequencing used CD4+ or CD8+ T cells sorted from blood, collected in a trial of the OX40 agonist ivuxolimab. The source of these receptors is an adult with an advanced solid tumor such as melanoma, head and neck, liver or kidney cancer.

J is TRBJ2-5 and V is TRBV5-1, with D hard to call. This CDR3 comprises 13 residues. The germline gives CDR1 SGHRS, CDR2 YFSETQ. Trimming took 4 bases from V and 4 from J, leaving 11 bases between them. CDR3 loop: CASSTAVRETQYF. In nucleotides, the CDR3 is TGCGCCAGCAGCACCGCCGTTCGAGAGACCCAGTACTTC.

V gene TRBV6-6 combines with J gene TRBJ1-2; D gene uncertain. Germline V gene data show CDR1 as MNHNY and CDR2 as SVGAGI (reference sequence). The CDR3 extends over 13 amino acids. V gave up 8 bases and J gave up 3 bases, with 13 bases separating them. In nucleotides, the CDR3 is TGTGCCAGCCAGAGCCAAGATGACTATGGCTACACCTTC. Protein product: CASQSQDDYGYTF.

The V call is TRBV28, the J call TRBJ2-3; D tentatively reads TRBD1 or TRBD2 (5 bases each). Deletions cut 7 bases from V and 11 bases from J, with 16 bases between. The germline V gene has CDR1 MDHEN and CDR2 SYDVKM. The CDR3 contains 12 residues. Here the CDR3 DNA reads TGTGCCAGCACTATTGGGACCTTTAAGCAGTATTTT. Translation: CASTIGTFKQYF.

The chain combines TRBV7-2 with TRBJ1-1; no clear D gene. Germline V lookup: CDR1 SGHTA, CDR2 FQGNSA. The ends were cut back, 3 bases at V and 0 bases at J, with 14 bases in the middle. The CDR3 consists of 16 residues. The CDR3 region is CASSFDSGRMNTEAFF. For the CDR3, the DNA is TGTGCCAGCAGCTTTGATTCGGGAAGAATGAACACTGAAGCTTTCTTT.

This chain joins TRBV6-6 and TRBJ1-6, with D tentatively TRBD1 (5 bases). CDR1 and CDR2 (germline): MNHNY, SVGAGI (reference sequence). V lost 6 bases to trimming and J lost 9 bases, with 12 bases between them. The CDR3 runs 13 residues. The CDR3 coding sequence is TGTGCCAGCAGCTGGAGTACAGGTTCACCCCTCCACTTT. Translating it yields CASSWSTGSPLHF.

This clone showed up just once. This rearrangement joins TRBV5-1 to TRBJ2-3; D not certain. The CDR3 extends over 16 amino acids. Trimming cost V 0 bases and J 2 bases, with 13 bases left between them. Germline CDR1 and CDR2: SGHRS and YFSETQ. CDR3 in DNA: TGCGCCAGCAGCTTGGGGTTCCAGCTCTACACAGATACGCAGTATTTT. Translated, it gives CASSLGFQLYTDTQYF.

The rearrangement links TRBV6-5 to TRBJ2-5; 8 bases map to TRBD2. V lost 7 bases and J lost 4; bases outside the gene matches: 8. Germline V gene lookup returns CDR1 MNHEY and CDR2 SVGAGI. This CDR3 is built from 14 residues. In nucleotides, the CDR3 is TGTGCCAGCACCAATGGCGGGGGGCGAGAGACCCAGTACTTC. It codes for CASTNGGGRETQYF.

This chain joins TRBV15 and TRBJ1-1; 8 bases are shared with TRBD1. V shed 3 bases and J 10 bases; nucleotides not matched to a gene: 16. The germline gives CDR1 LNHNV, CDR2 YYDKDF (reference sequence). The CDR3 has 16 residues. The CDR3 reads CATSSSGLTGAQGAFF. For the CDR3, the DNA is TGTGCCACCAGCAGCAGTGGGTTGACAGGGGCCCAGGGAGCTTTCTTT.

CDR3 region: CASSLETGAYGYTF. Here the CDR3 DNA reads TGTGCCAGCAGCTTGGAAACAGGGGCCTATGGCTACACCTTC. The rearrangement links TRBV11-3 to TRBJ1-2; 7 bases fit TRBD1. There are 14 residues in the CDR3. Germline-derived CDR1 and CDR2 are SGHNT and YENEEA. V dropped 3 bases and J dropped 4; count of bases not matched to a gene: 5.

The rearrangement joins TRBV2 to TRBJ1-1; weak D call: TRBD1 (6 bases). The germline V and J ends were trimmed by 10 bases and 1 base, with 13 bases remaining between them. The CDR3 has 13 amino acids. Germline V CDR1 and CDR2: SNHLY, FYNNEI. The CDR3 is CATHRVENTEAFF. CDR3 DNA sequence: TGTGCCACCCACAGGGTCGAGAACACTGAAGCTTTCTTT.

The chain joins TRBV4-2 to TRBJ2-1, with D tentatively TRBD2 (6 bases). The V gene's germline CDR1 is LGHNA and CDR2 YNFKEQ. The V end was cut by 0 bases, the J end by 6 bases, with 12 bases between. The CDR3 covers 15 residues. Here the CDR3 DNA reads TGTGCCAGCAGCCAAGATGAACTAGCCACCAATGAGCAGTTCTTC. This gives the protein CASSQDELATNEQFF.